This TCR beta chain was sequenced during a study of shared clonotypes between healthy human individuals. Overall study: Every donor yielded three CD4 naive, three CD4 memory, two CD8 naive and one CD8 memory plate.

For this clone: Its antigen is not known. At the DNA level, this CDR3 is encoded by other sequences in the same sample as well.

Profiled with immunoSEQ multiplex PCR; TCRdb holds only in-frame clones, not every one. The table includes around 1.9 million clones, just over 90% detected once. The CDR3 spans 13 residues. V dropped 5 bases and J dropped 1 base, with 8 bases sitting between them. Germline V CDR1 and CDR2: SEHNR, FQNEAQ (reference sequence). Broader study findings: The naive CD4 repertoires of several donors were compared, and approximately 4.7% of clonotypes were shared.

Positive CCR7 selection of CD45RO-negative cells yielded the naive CD8 cells, and terminally differentiated effector memory CD45RA+ cells were excluded. The clonotype originates from a man younger than 35 in good health. Some clones in this sample may be carry-over from other donors' samples. Sequenced material: naive CD8+ T cells from PBMCs. V gene TRBV7-9 combines with J gene TRBJ2-5; tentative D call: TRBD1 (6 bases). CDR3 bases: TGTGCCAGCAGCCTAGGGGGCCAAGAGACCCAGTACTTC. This translates into CASSLGGQETQYF. The complete variable domain, with remaining parts taken from reference TRBV7-9 and TRBJ2-5, reads DTGVSQNPRHKITKRGQNVTFRCDPISEHNRLYWYRQTLGQGPEFLTYFQNEAQLEKSRLLSDRFSAERPKGSFSTLEIQRTEQGDSAMYLCASSLGGQETQYFGPGTRLLVL.